What follows are 16 T cell receptor beta chains derived from one specimen sequenced in a study of CD8+CD57+ T cells in acquired aplastic anemia. Template material for TCR beta VDJ and CDR3 profiling consisted of genomic DNA. One entry per CDR3 protein results from TCRdb running MiXCR on the reads. This table has just over 450,000 distinct CDR3 sequences, around 33% appearing once. In patients chosen for sequencing, flow cytometry had shown CD8+CD57+ cell expansion. Sample: sorted CD4+, CD8+, or CD8+CD57+ T cells (not recorded which) from PBMCs. The receptors stem from a human donor with aplastic anemia.

J is TRBJ1-1 and V is TRBV5-1, with D unclear. Per germline, CDR1 SGHRS and CDR2 YFSETQ. V shed 1 base and J shed 1 base, with 8 bases lying between them. CDR3 length: 14 amino acids. The CDR3 loop is CASSLNAGNTEAFF. CDR3 sequence (DNA): TGCGCCAGCAGCTTGAACGCGGGGAACACTGAAGCTTTCTTT.

The chain links TRBV10-3 to TRBJ2-3; 8 bases are shared with TRBD2. V gave up 10 bases and J gave up 7 bases; unmatched junction bases: 10. Germline V lookup: CDR1 ENHRY, CDR2 SYGVKD. This CDR3 comprises 13 residues. Here the CDR3 reads CASFQTSAYTQYF. The CDR3 region has the DNA TGTGCCAGCTTTCAGACTAGCGCGTATACGCAGTATTTT.

This clonotype was observed a few times. CDR3 nucleotide sequence: TGTGCCAGCAGTTCTCACGCTGCATATGGCTACACCTTC. The encoded protein is CASSSHAAYGYTF. The gene calls are TRBV6-2 or TRBV6-3 and TRBJ1-2; no definite D call. The CDR3 sequence is 13 residues long. Germline CDR1 and CDR2: MNHEY and SVGEGT. With 4 bases removed from V and 5 bases from J, the gap between germline ends came to 11 bases.

This clonotype was detected only a few times. The V call is TRBV4-1, the J call TRBJ1-1; a weak D match, TRBD1 (5 bases). V lost 2 bases, J lost 1 base, and 8 bases lay in between. The CDR3 runs 14 residues. Germline V lookup: CDR1 MGHRA, CDR2 YSYEKL. The CDR3 loop is CASSQRGTNTEAFF. The CDR3 region has the DNA TGCGCCAGCAGCCAACGTGGGACGAACACTGAAGCTTTCTTT.

This clonotype was observed a few times. As the CDR3 is not closed by the conserved phenylalanine or tryptophan, this likely results from a read error. V and J are TRBV13 and TRBJ2-7; D is perhaps TRBD2 (6 bases). The V and J ends lost 0 bases and 6 bases respectively, with 21 bases between them. Germline-derived CDR1 and CDR2 are PRHDT and FYEKMQ (reference sequence). The CDR3 has 17 residues. The CDR3 region has the DNA TGTGCCAGCAGCTTAGGCCTTTTGGGCACGGAGGGGCTCGAGCAGTACCTC. It yields the protein CASSLGLLGTEGLEQYL.

V gene TRBV20-1 combines with J gene TRBJ2-3; D is unclear. Germline CDR1 DFQATT, CDR2 SNEGSKA (reference sequence). The CDR3 has 13 residues. V lost 1 base to trimming and J lost 2 bases, with 7 bases between them. The CDR3, as DNA: TGCAGTGCTAGAGGAGAGAACACAGATACGCAGTATTTT. Translated: CSARGENTDTQYF.

This clonotype was counted only a few times. The gene calls are TRBV2 and TRBJ2-3; 8 bases match TRBD1. The CDR3 length is 15 residues. Germline CDR1 and CDR2: SNHLY and FYNNEI. With V trimmed by 6 bases and J by 2 bases, 7 bases remained unmatched. Here the CDR3 reads CASREDRASTDTQYF. The CDR3 nucleotides read TGTGCCAGCAGAGAGGACAGGGCCTCCACAGATACGCAGTATTTT.

The chain combines TRBV4-2 with TRBJ1-5, with TRBD1 as a possible D gene (5 bases). V gave up 4 bases and J gave up 2 bases, with 15 bases separating them. The CDR3 is 16 residues long. CDR1 is LGHNA, CDR2 YNFKEQ, per germline. The CDR3 DNA follows: TGTGCCAGCAGCCGTTGGGACCGCCTGGGCAATCAGCCCCAGCATTTT. This gives the protein CASSRWDRLGNQPQHF.

V usage is TRBV13 and J usage is TRBJ2-7; 7 nucleotides line up with TRBD2. The V and J ends lost 5 bases and 1 base, in that order; junction bases with no gene match: 8. The CDR3 is made up of 15 amino acids. Germline V gives CDR1 PRHDT, CDR2 FYEKMQ (reference sequence). The DNA of the CDR3 is TGTGCCAGCAGCCTCTGGAGTAGCGGGTCCTACGAGCAGTACTTC. Encoded protein: CASSLWSSGSYEQYF.

The V gene is TRBV4-2, the J gene TRBJ2-2; 12 bases are a match to TRBD2. The CDR3 runs 20 residues. Germline CDR1 reads LGHNA; CDR2 reads YNFKEQ. After removal of 4 bases from V and 5 bases from J, the junction contained 17 bases not matched to a gene. CDR3 region: CASSPGEHPASGGETGELFF. Written as DNA, the CDR3 is TGTGCCAGCAGCCCAGGGGAACATCCGGCTAGCGGGGGGGAAACCGGGGAGCTGTTTTTT.

This clonotype has ten or more counts. V and J are TRBV19 and TRBJ2-5, with D perhaps matching TRBD1 or TRBD2 (5 bases each). Germline assignment: CDR1 LNHDA and CDR2 SQIVND (reference sequence). This CDR3 comprises 15 residues. Trimming cost V 1 base and J 1 base, with 10 bases left between them. CDR3: CASSIVGPGQETQYF. The CDR3 DNA sequence: TGTGCCAGTAGTATAGTGGGACCTGGCCAAGAGACCCAGTACTTC.

This rearrangement joins TRBV10-3 to TRBJ1-6, with 10 bases matching TRBD1. Trimming took 4 bases from V and 7 from J; bases not matched to a gene: 4. The CDR3 sequence is 15 residues long. Germline V gene lookup returns CDR1 ENHRY and CDR2 SYGVKD. The CDR3 sequence: CAISVGQGGNSPLHF. The CDR3 coding sequence is TGTGCCATCAGTGTAGGACAGGGGGGGAATTCACCCCTCCACTTT.

This clonotype showed up just a few times. V and J are TRBV15 and TRBJ1-6, with D possibly TRBD1 on 5 matching bases. Germline-derived CDR1 and CDR2 are LNHNV and YYDKDF (reference sequence). Trimming took 1 base from V and 10 from J, leaving 8 bases between them. The CDR3 has 13 residues. DNA for the CDR3: TGTGCCACCAGCAGAGGCAGGGCATCACCCCTCCACTTT. This encodes CATSRGRASPLHF.

The sample holds one count of this clonotype. It may be a read error: a sequence one base away is much more abundant. The chain uses TRBV19 and TRBJ2-5; perhaps TRBD2 as D (6 bases). This CDR3 has 13 residues. CDR1 LNHDA and CDR2 SQIVND come from the germline V gene (reference sequence). V lost 5 bases, J lost 5 bases, and 12 bases lay in between. The CDR3 protein is CASSVGGFETQYF. The CDR3 DNA reads TGTGCCAGTAGTGTAGGAGGGTTTGAGACCCAGTACTTC. Complete variable domain (other parts from reference TRBV19 and TRBJ2-5): DGGITQSPKYLFRKEGQNVTLSCEQNLNHDAMYWYRQDPGQGLRLIYYSQIVNDFQKGDIAEGYSVSREKKESFPLTVTSAQKNPTAFYLCASSVGGFETQYFGPGTRLLVL.

With respect to this clonotype: The conserved closing phenylalanine or tryptophan is absent in this CDR3, likely reflecting a read error. The V and J genes are TRBV11-2 and TRBJ2-3; 13 bases map to TRBD2. Germline V gene sequence: CDR1 SGHAT, CDR2 FQNNGV. V gave up 3 bases and J gave up 8 bases; unmatched junction bases: 14. CDR3 size: 18 residues. The DNA of the CDR3 is TGTGCCAGCAGCTTCCAGGGCTTACTAGCGGGAGGGCCTGGTACGCAGTATTCT. Translating gives CASSFQGLLAGGPGTQYS.

This clonotype showed up just once. Since a much larger clone is just one base distant, this may be a read error. J is TRBJ1-5 and V is TRBV9; 8 bases are shared with TRBD1. This CDR3 spans 16 amino acids. Per germline, CDR1 SGDLS and CDR2 YYNGEE. The CDR3 bases are TGTGCCAGCAGAGCTAGCAGGGGGCGTAGCGATCAGCCCCAGCATTTT. Translation: CASRASRGRSDQPQHF.